This T cell receptor (beta chain) was captured by sequencing in a study of tumor-infiltrating lymphocytes in primary liver carcinoma. Study-level background: With diameters of roughly 4 to 10 cm, tumors were stage T1-T3 N0M0.

Total RNA amounting to 450 to 500 ng was the source from which TCR beta cDNA was made with a constant-region primer. Libraries for TCR beta were built through three nested multiplex PCR rounds, which together made up a slightly modified ARM-PCR procedure. PCR rounds one and two used TRBV1-TRBV30 forward primers with a C-beta reverse primer for around 11 cycles each. One entry per CDR3 protein results from TCRdb running MiXCR on the multiplex PCR reads. In the table there are roughly 120,000 distinct CDR3 sequences, 65% of which are singletons. CDR1 and CDR2 (germline): SGHRS, YFSETQ. The CDR3 has 15 amino acids. Comment on this clonotype: The junction departs from germline at one end; a sequencing error may be responsible.

Co-extracting RNA and DNA was done with roughly 17-34 mg of unsorted bulk tissue as input. More than 75% viable tumor cells made up every tumor sample. This TCR was sampled from a woman in her fifties or sixties with primary liver carcinoma and hepatitis B virus infection. The sample taken for sequencing was liver tumor tissue from sampling region 1. The subset denotes: tumor region T1, superior pole. J is TRBJ2-7 and V is TRBV5-1, with TRBD2 matching 9 bases. The CDR3 DNA reads as TGCGCCAGCAGCTTGGAACTAGCGGGTTCCTACGAGCAGTATTTC. Amino acids: CASSLELAGSYEQYF.